This TCR beta chain was sequenced in a study of blood T cell repertoires in COVID-19. Study at large: The United States, Italy and Spain were the sources of the acute and convalescent COVID-19 samples. Nucleic acid was either cDNA or gDNA, and it came from T cells, B-cell-depleted T cells, or PBMCs.

The ends lost 0 bases at V and 6 bases at J; junction bases unmatched: 2. This CDR3 comprises 14 residues. Germline CDR1 reads ENHRY; CDR2 reads SYGVKD. Original processing notes: Reference gene primer amplification gave estimated nucleated cell counts. Produced via immunoSEQ multiplex PCR; TCRdb's table is partial and in-frame only. V and J calls plus clone size are reproduced from that table; the DNA served to infer D and trimming. The sample has more than 95,000 clones, roughly 90% seen once. The TCR comes from a human donor in a cohort sampled during active COVID-19. J is TRBJ2-3 and V is TRBV10-3; 8 bases agree with TRBD2. Sequencing input: peripheral blood. The CDR3 DNA reads TGTGCCATCAGTGAGTCGGGCGGGGGGGATACGCAGTATTTT. Encoded protein: CAISESGGGDTQYF.